A selection of T cell receptor beta chains follows, all from one sample in a study of blood T cell repertoires in COVID-19. Assay: immunoSEQ multiplex PCR; the TCRdb copy retains only in-frame clones and omits some. This sample has about 110,000 clones, with over 60% found just once. Sequencing was performed on peripheral blood. These receptors were taken from a man older than 75 with COVID-19, enrolled during active disease. Both conserved end residues are part of each CDR3. The order of the fields is V gene, D gene, J gene, clone size, CDR3 DNA, CDR3 protein. A D gene is named only where the DNA matches it firmly. The listing skips clone size in some rows; elsewhere it reads once, few, many or a size class.

TRBV28	.	TRBJ1-5	.	TGTGCCAGCAACCGACACTCATCGGGGCAGCCCCAGCATTTT	CASNRHSSGQPQHF
TRBV4-3	.	TRBJ2-2	.	TGCGCCAGCAGCCCCTCTAGTAGCGTAAACACCGGGGAGCTGTTTTTT	CASSPSSSVNTGELFF
TRBV18	.	TRBJ1-4	once	TGTGCCAGCTCACCGGTCCGGACAGACGAAAAACTGTTTTTT	CASSPVRTDEKLFF
TRBV7-3	TRBD1	TRBJ2-2	.	TGTGCCAGCAGCTATGGACAGGGGGACACCGGGGAGCTGTTTTTT	CASSYGQGDTGELFF
TRBV10-2	TRBD1	TRBJ2-3	.	TGCGCCAGCAGCGGGACAGCCGCAGATACGCAGTATTTT	CASSGTAADTQYF
TRBV29-1	TRBD2	TRBJ2-1	.	TGCGCCTCCGCGGGTAGCGGGGGCAATGAGCAGTTCTTC	CASAGSGGNEQFF
TRBV3-1/TRBV3-2	TRBD2	TRBJ2-3	once	TGTGCCAGCAGCCATCCGACTAGCCCAGCAGATACGCAGTATTTT	CASSHPTSPADTQYF
TRBV4-3	.	TRBJ1-2	.	TGCGCCAGCAGCCAAGAGGTGGGGCAGGGGAGTGGCTACACCTTC	CASSQEVGQGSGYTF
TRBV7-9	TRBD2	TRBJ2-3	.	TGTGCCAGCAGCAACCTAGCGGGAGGGGGAGATACGCAGTATTTT	CASSNLAGGGDTQYF
TRBV18	TRBD2	TRBJ2-1	.	TGTGCCAGCTCACTAGCGGGAGGGGCCACCTACAATGAGCAGTTCTTC	CASSLAGGATYNEQFF
TRBV24-1	TRBD1	TRBJ1-5	.	TGTGCCACCAGTGATTCCCGACAGGGTAGGCAGCCCCAGCATTTT	CATSDSRQGRQPQHF
TRBV5-6	.	TRBJ1-1	.	TGTGCCAGCAGCTTTGTAAGGGGCGCTGAAGCTTTCTTT	CASSFVRGAEAFF
TRBV9	.	TRBJ1-3	.	TGTGCCAACAGCCCCGCTCCGGGGGGACGTGGAAACACCATATATTTT	CANSPAPGGRGNTIYF
TRBV5-4	.	TRBJ2-5	.	TGTGCCAGCAGCTCCTTAACGGTTCAGGGGAGTCAACAAGAGACCCAGTACTTC	CASSSLTVQGSQQETQYF
TRBV7-3	.	TRBJ2-7	.	TGTGCCAGCAGCGCCGGGACACGGGGCGAGCAGTACTTC	CASSAGTRGEQYF
TRBV10-2	.	TRBJ2-3	.	TGCGCCAGCAGTGAGTCGACCCCGGGGAAGCAGTATTTT	CASSESTPGKQYF
TRBV18	.	TRBJ2-5	.	TGTGCCAGCTCACCAAGGGGACTTAGACAAGAGACCCAGTACTTC	CASSPRGLRQETQYF
TRBV21-1	.	TRBJ2-2	.	TGTGCCAGCAGCAAAAAGACAGGGGGTGGTACCGGGGAGCTGTTTTTT	CASSKKTGGGTGELFF
TRBV19	.	TRBJ2-4	.	TGTGCCAGTAGTACGGCGGAAGTCCCCCGCGGGGTTCAGTACTTC	CASSTAEVPRGVQYF
TRBV7-2	.	TRBJ1-1	.	TGTGCCAGCAGCTCCCGCAATGAGAGGGCTGAAGCTTTCTTT	CASSSRNERAEAFF
TRBV9	TRBD2	TRBJ2-1	once	TGTGCCAGCAGCCCAGGACTAGCATTTGAGCAGTTCTTC	CASSPGLAFEQFF
TRBV13	.	TRBJ2-7	.	TGTGCCAGCAGCTTAGAGGGGGATCCCTACGAGCAGTACTTC	CASSLEGDPYEQYF
TRBV7-2	.	TRBJ2-1	once	TGTGCCAGCAGCTTATTACAGAGCTCCTACAATGAGCAGTTCTTC	CASSLLQSSYNEQFF
TRBV10-2	.	TRBJ2-7	.	TGCGCCAGCGGGAGGGACAACTTCTACGAGCAGTACTTC	CASGRDNFYEQYF
TRBV6-6	.	TRBJ1-2	.	TGTGCCAGCAGTTCAGGGGTCTATGGCTACACCTTC	CASSSGVYGYTF
TRBV7-2	TRBD2	TRBJ2-7	.	TGTGCCAGCCACCCTGGGCTAGCGGGAATATACGAGCAGTACTTC	CASHPGLAGIYEQYF
TRBV6-4	.	TRBJ1-5	.	TGTGCCAGCAGTGACTCAATAGGGGATCAGCCCCAGCATTTT	CASSDSIGDQPQHF
TRBV5-1	.	TRBJ2-3	once	TGCGCCAGCAGCTTGGGTAGCGGACTCACAGATACGCAGTATTTT	CASSLGSGLTDTQYF
TRBV7-9	.	TRBJ2-7	few	TGTGCCAGCAGCTTAGAGGCTAGCGAGGCCTACGAGCAGTACTTC	CASSLEASEAYEQYF
TRBV6-5	TRBD2	TRBJ2-1	few	TGTGCCAGCAGTTACTCTAGCGGGAGGGCCGACGTTGAGCAGTTCTTC	CASSYSSGRADVEQFF
TRBV19	TRBD2	TRBJ2-1	.	TGTGCCAGTAGGAAGCTAGCGGCAACGGATGAGCAGTTCTTC	CASRKLAATDEQFF
TRBV29-1	TRBD1	TRBJ2-3	.	TGCAGCTTCGGGACAGGGAGGTCAGATACGCAGTATTTT	CSFGTGRSDTQYF
TRBV18	TRBD2	TRBJ2-1	.	TGTGCCAGCGCAAGGGGACTAGCGGGAGGGAATGAGCAGTTCTTC	CASARGLAGGNEQFF
TRBV19	TRBD1	TRBJ1-2	.	TGTGCCAGTAGTCCTCTGGGACAGGGGAAGGGGGGCTACACCTTC	CASSPLGQGKGGYTF
TRBV5-4	.	TRBJ1-2	.	TGTGCCAGCAGCTTAGGGGTCACTAACTATGGCTACACCTTC	CASSLGVTNYGYTF
TRBV7-7	.	TRBJ1-5	.	TGTGCTAGCAGCTTGGCAGGGAAGTGTCAGCCCCAGCATTTT	CASSLAGKCQPQHF
TRBV3-1/TRBV3-2	TRBD1	TRBJ2-1	.	TGTGCCAGCAGCGAGGCGGGACAGGGCCCGTCGAGCTCCTACAATGAGCAGTTCTTC	CASSEAGQGPSSSYNEQFF
TRBV28	.	TRBJ1-3	.	TGTGCCAGCACCTTTGCAGGCCTCTCTGGAAACACCATATATTTT	CASTFAGLSGNTIYF
TRBV11-3	TRBD1	TRBJ2-2	.	TGTGCCAGCGGGACAGGGGGCTCGTTAGGCGGGGAGCTGTTTTTT	CASGTGGSLGGELFF
TRBV13	TRBD1	TRBJ1-5	.	TGTGCCAGCAGCTTGGGGCAGGGGGGTCAGCCCCAGCATTTT	CASSLGQGGQPQHF
TRBV18	TRBD1	TRBJ2-7	once	TGTGCCAGCTCGCCTGATACAGGGGGCGGCTACGAGCAGTACTTC	CASSPDTGGGYEQYF
TRBV6-4	.	TRBJ1-3	.	TGTGCCAGCAGTGACTCTCGGGACTACTCTGGAAACACCATATATTTT	CASSDSRDYSGNTIYF
TRBV9	TRBD1	TRBJ1-3	.	TGTGCCAGCAGCGTAGAGGGACAGGGGGGAAACACCATATATTTT	CASSVEGQGGNTIYF
TRBV5-4	TRBD1	TRBJ2-4	.	TGTGCCAGCAGCTTACAGGGGCTTCAGAACATTCAGTACTTC	CASSLQGLQNIQYF
TRBV7-9	.	TRBJ1-2	.	TGTGCCAGCAGCTTTTTGGGGGCTAAGGGCTACACCTTC	CASSFLGAKGYTF
TRBV24-1	.	TRBJ1-3	.	TGTGCCACCAGTGATTCCGCGGGGGGCCTTGGAAACACCATATATTTT	CATSDSAGGLGNTIYF
TRBV5-1	.	TRBJ1-4	.	TGCGCCAGCAGCCTCACGACAGGCCGAGGCGAAAAACTGTTTTTT	CASSLTTGRGEKLFF
TRBV20-1	TRBD2	TRBJ2-7	.	TGCAGTGCTCAAGCGGGATACGAGCAGTACTTC	CSAQAGYEQYF
TRBV7-2	.	TRBJ1-4	.	TGTGCCAGCAGCTGGACAAGGACGGAAAAACTGTTTTTT	CASSWTRTEKLFF
TRBV2	.	TRBJ1-4	.	TGTGCCAGCAGTGAAGACCAGGGAAATAATGAAAAACTGTTTTTT	CASSEDQGNNEKLFF
TRBV6-5	TRBD1	TRBJ2-5	.	TGTGCCAGCAGTTACTCGACAGGGAAGCAAGAGACCCAGTACTTC	CASSYSTGKQETQYF
TRBV6-6	TRBD1	TRBJ2-3	.	TGTGCCAGCAGTTCCTGGGACAGCGAAAGCACAGATACGCAGTATTTT	CASSSWDSESTDTQYF
TRBV2	.	TRBJ2-7	once	TGTGCCAGCAGTCCCACGGGGTTTTTGGGCCCCGGGGAGCAGTACTTC	CASSPTGFLGPGEQYF
TRBV7-9	.	TRBJ2-5	few	TGTGCCACCGCGGGCCATCCCCAAGAGACCCAGTACTTC	CATAGHPQETQYF
TRBV6-2/TRBV6-3	TRBD1	TRBJ2-2	few	TGTGCCAGCAGTTACTCGAGGGGACAGGGCTCGGGGACCGGGGAGCTGTTTTTT	CASSYSRGQGSGTGELFF
TRBV5-5	.	TRBJ1-3	few	TGTGCCAGCAGCTCCCTCGCCGGGGGTCTCTCTGGAAACACCATATATTTT	CASSSLAGGLSGNTIYF
TRBV13	.	TRBJ1-2	.	TGTGCCAGCAGCTTAAGGCAGGGCCTCTCGGCGATGAACTATGGCTACACCTTC	CASSLRQGLSAMNYGYTF